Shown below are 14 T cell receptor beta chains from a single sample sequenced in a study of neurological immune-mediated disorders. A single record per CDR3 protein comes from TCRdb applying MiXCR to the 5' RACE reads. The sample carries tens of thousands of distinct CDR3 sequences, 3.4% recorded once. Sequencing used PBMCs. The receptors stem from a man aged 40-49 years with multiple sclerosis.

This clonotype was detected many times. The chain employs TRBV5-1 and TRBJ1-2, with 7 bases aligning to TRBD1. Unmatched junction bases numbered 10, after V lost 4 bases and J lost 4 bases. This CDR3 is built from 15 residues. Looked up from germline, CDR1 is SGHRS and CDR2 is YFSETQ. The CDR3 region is CASSRTGQIVYGYTF. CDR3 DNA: TGCGCCAGCAGCCGGACAGGTCAGATCGTCTATGGCTACACCTTC.

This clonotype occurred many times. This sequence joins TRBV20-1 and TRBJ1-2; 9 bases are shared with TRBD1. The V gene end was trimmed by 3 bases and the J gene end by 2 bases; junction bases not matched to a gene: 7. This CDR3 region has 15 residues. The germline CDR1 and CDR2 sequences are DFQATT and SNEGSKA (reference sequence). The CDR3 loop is CSASPRDRANYGYTF. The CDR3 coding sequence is TGCAGTGCTAGCCCCCGGGACAGGGCCAACTATGGCTACACCTTC.

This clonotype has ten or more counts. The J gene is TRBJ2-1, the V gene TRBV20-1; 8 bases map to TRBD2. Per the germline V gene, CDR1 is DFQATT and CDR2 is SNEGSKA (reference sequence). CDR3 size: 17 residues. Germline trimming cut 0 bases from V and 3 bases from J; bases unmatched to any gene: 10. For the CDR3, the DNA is TGCAGTGCTAGAGATCTTGGATTTGCGGGGGGCTACAATGAGCAGTTCTTC. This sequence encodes CSARDLGFAGGYNEQFF.

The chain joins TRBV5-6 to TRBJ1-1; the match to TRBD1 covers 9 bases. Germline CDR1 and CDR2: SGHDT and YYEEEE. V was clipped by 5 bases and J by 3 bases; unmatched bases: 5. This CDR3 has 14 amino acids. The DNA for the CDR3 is TGTGCCAGCAGGTGGACAGGGGCGGACACTGAAGCTTTCTTT. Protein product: CASRWTGADTEAFF.

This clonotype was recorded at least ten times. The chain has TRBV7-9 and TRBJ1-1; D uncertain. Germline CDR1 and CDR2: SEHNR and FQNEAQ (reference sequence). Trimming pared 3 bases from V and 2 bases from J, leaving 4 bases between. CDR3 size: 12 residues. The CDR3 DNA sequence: TGTGCCAGCAGCTTCCCAAACACTGAAGCTTTCTTT. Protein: CASSFPNTEAFF.

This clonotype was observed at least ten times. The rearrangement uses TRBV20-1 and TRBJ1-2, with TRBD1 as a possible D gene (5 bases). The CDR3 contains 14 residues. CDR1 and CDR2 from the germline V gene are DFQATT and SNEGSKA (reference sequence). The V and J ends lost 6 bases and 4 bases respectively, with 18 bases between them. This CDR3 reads CSALGGALAYGYTF. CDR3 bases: TGCAGTGCGCTAGGCGGGGCCTTAGCCTATGGCTACACCTTC.

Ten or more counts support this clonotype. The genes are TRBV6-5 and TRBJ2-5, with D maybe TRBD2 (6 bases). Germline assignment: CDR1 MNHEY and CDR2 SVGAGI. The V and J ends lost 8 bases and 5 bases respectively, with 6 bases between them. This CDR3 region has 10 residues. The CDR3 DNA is TGTGCCAGCGGGGGGGAGACCCAGTACTTC. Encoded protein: CASGGETQYF.

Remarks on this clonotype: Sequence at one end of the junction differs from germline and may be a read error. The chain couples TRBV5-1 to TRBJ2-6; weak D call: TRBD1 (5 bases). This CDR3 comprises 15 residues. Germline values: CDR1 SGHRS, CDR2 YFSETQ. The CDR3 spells CASSLGHAGANVMTF. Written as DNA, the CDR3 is TGCGCCAGCAGCTTGGGGCACGCTGGGGCCAACGTCATGACTTTC.

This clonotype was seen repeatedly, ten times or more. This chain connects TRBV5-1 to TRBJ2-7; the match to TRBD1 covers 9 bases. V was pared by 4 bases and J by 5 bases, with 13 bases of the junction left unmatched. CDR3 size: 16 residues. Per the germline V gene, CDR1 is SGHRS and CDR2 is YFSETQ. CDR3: CASSLTSGQGINEQYF. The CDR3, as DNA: TGCGCCAGCAGCCTGACCTCGGGACAGGGAATAAACGAGCAGTACTTC.

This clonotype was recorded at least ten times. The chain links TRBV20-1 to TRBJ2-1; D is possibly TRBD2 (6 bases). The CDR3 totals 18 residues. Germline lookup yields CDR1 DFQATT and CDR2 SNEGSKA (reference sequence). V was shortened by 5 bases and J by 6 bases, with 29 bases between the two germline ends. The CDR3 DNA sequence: TGCAGTGCTCTTAAGGCCAGCGGGTTCATCGACCCTCCCAATGAGCAGTTCTTC. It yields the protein CSALKASGFIDPPNEQFF.

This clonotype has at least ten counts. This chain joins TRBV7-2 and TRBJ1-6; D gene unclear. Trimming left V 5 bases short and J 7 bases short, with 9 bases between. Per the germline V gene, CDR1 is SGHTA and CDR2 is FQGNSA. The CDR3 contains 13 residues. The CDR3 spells CASSLGPNSPLHF. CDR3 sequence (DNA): TGTGCCAGCAGCCTCGGCCCCAATTCACCCCTCCACTTT.

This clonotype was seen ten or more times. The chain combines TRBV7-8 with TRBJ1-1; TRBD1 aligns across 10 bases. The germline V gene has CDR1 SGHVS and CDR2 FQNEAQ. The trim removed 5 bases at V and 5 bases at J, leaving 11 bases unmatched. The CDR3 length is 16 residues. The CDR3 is CASSPRRDRGRTEAFF. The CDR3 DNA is TGTGCCAGCAGCCCACGCCGGGACAGGGGTCGAACTGAAGCTTTCTTT.

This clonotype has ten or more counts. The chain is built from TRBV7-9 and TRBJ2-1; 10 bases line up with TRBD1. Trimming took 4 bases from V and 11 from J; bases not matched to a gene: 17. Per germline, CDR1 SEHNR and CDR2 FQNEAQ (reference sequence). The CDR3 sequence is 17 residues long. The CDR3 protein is CASSSERRQGAWVKQFF. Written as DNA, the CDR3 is TGTGCCAGCAGCTCCGAAAGAAGACAGGGGGCCTGGGTGAAGCAGTTCTTC.

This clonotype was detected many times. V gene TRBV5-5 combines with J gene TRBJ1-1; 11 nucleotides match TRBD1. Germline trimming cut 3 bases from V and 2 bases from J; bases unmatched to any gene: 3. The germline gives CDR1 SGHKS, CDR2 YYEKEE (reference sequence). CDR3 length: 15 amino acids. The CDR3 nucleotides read TGTGCCAGCAGCTGGACAGGGGGCGGAAACACTGAAGCTTTCTTT. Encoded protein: CASSWTGGGNTEAFF. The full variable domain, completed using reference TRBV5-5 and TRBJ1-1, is DAGVTQSPTHLIKTRGQQVTLRCSPISGHKSVSWYQQVLGQGPQFIFQYYEKEERGRGNFPDRFSARQFPNYSSELNVNALLLGDSALYLCASSWTGGGNTEAFFGQGTRLTVV.